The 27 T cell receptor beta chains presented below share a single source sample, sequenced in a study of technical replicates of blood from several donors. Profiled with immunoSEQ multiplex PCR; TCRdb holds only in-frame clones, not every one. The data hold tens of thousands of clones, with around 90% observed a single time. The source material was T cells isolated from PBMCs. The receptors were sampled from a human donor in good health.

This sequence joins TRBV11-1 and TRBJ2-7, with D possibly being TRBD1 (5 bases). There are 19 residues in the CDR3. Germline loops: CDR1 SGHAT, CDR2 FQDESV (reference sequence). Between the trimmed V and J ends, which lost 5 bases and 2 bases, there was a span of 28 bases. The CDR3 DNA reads TGTGCCAGCAGCACCCGAGGACCAGGGCTGCCTGTCAACCCCTACGAGCAGTACTTC. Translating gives CASSTRGPGLPVNPYEQYF.

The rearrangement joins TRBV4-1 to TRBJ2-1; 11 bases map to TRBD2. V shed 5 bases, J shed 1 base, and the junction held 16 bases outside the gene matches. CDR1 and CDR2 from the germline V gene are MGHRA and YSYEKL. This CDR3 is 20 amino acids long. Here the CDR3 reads CASSGGDGTSGRRSYNEQFF. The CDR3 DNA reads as TGCGCCAGCAGCGGAGGCGACGGGACTAGCGGCCGGCGGTCCTACAATGAGCAGTTCTTC.

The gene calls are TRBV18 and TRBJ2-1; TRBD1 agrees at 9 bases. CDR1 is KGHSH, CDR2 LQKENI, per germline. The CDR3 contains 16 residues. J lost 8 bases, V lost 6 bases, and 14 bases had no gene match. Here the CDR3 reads CASSNWGGTGSHEQFF. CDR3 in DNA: TGTGCCAGCTCCAACTGGGGGGGGACAGGGTCGCATGAGCAGTTCTTC.

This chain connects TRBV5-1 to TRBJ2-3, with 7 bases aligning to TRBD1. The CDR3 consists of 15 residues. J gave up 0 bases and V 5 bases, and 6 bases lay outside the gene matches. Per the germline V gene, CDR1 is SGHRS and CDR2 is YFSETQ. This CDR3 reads CASRQWTGSTDTQYF. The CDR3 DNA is TGCGCCAGCAGGCAATGGACAGGCAGCACAGATACGCAGTATTTT.

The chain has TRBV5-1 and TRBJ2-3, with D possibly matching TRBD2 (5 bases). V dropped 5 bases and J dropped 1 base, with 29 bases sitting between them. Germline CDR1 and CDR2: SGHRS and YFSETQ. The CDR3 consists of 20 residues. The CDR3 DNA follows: TGCGCCAGCAGGCTTCTCCCCTTCGTGGTAACTAGATTAGGCACAGATACGCAGTATTTT. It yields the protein CASRLLPFVVTRLGTDTQYF. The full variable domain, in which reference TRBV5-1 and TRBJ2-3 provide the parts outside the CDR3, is KAGVTQTPRYLIKTRGQQVTLSCSPISGHRSVSWYQQTPGQGLQFLFEYFSETQRNKGNFPGRFSGRQFSNSRSEMNVSTLELGDSALYLCASRLLPFVVTRLGTDTQYFGPGTRLTVL.

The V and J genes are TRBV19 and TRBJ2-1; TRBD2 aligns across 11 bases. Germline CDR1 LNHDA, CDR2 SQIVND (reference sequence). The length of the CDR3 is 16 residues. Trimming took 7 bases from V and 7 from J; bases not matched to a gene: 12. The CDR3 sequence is CASTNGLAGGWNEQFF. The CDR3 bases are TGTGCCAGTACCAATGGGCTAGCGGGAGGTTGGAATGAGCAGTTCTTC.

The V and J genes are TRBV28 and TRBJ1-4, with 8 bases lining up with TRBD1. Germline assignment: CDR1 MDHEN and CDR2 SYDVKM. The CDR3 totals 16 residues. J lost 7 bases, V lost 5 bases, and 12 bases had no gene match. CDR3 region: CASSNPTGDPGEKLFF. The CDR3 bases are TGTGCCAGCAGTAACCCGACAGGGGATCCCGGTGAAAAACTGTTTTTT.

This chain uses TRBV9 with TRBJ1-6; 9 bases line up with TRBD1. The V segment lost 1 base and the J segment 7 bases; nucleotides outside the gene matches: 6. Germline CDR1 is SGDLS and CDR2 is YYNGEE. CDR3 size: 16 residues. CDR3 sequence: CASSVTAGTGNSPLHF. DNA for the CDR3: TGTGCCAGCAGCGTAACCGCCGGGACAGGGAATTCACCCCTCCACTTT.

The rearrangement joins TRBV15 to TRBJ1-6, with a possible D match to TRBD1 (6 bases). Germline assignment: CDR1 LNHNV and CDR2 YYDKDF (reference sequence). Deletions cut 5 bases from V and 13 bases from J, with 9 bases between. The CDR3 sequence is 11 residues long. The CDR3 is CATSGTGPLHF. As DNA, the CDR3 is TGTGCCACCAGCGGTACAGGGCCCCTCCACTTT.

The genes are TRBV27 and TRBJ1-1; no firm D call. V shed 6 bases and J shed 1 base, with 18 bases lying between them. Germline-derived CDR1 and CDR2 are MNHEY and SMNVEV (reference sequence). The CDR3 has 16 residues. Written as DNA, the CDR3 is TGTGCCAGCAGACCCCTCCAACAGATATCGAACACTGAAGCTTTCTTT. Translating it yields CASRPLQQISNTEAFF.

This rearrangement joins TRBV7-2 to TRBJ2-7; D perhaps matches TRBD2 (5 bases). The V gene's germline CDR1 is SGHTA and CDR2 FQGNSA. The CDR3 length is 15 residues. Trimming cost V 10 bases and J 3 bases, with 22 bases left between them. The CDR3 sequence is CATRPKGLLLYEQYF. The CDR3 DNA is TGTGCCACCAGACCTAAAGGACTTTTGCTCTACGAGCAGTACTTC.

CDR3 region: CASSVAGQGAAFF. For the CDR3, the DNA is TGTGCCAGCAGCGTAGCCGGACAGGGGGCAGCTTTCTTT. The genes are TRBV9 and TRBJ1-1, with 11 bases identical to TRBD1. Trimming at V came to 0 bases and at J to 10 bases, leaving 2 bases not matched to a gene. Germline V lookup: CDR1 SGDLS, CDR2 YYNGEE. This CDR3 comprises 13 residues.

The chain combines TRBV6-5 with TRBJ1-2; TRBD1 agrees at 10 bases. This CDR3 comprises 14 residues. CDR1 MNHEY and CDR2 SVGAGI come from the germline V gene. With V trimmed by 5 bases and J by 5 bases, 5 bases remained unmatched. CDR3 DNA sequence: TGTGCCAGCAGTGCCGGACAGGGGGTTTATGGCTACACCTTC. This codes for CASSAGQGVYGYTF.

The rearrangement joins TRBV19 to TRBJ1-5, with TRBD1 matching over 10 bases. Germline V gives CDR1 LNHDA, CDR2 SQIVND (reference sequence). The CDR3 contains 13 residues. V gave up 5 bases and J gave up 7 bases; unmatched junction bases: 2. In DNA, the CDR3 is TGTGCCAGTAGTCGGACAGGGGGGCAGCCCCAGCATTTT. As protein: CASSRTGGQPQHF.

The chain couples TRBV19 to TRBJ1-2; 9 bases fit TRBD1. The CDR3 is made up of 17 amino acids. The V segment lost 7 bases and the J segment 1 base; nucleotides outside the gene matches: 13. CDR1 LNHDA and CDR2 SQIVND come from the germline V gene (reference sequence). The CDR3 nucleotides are TGTGCCAGTACCAACCCGGGACAGGGCTCCTTTAACTATGGCTACACCTTC. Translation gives CASTNPGQGSFNYGYTF. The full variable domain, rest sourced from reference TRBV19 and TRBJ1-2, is DGGITQSPKYLFRKEGQNVTLSCEQNLNHDAMYWYRQDPGQGLRLIYYSQIVNDFQKGDIAEGYSVSREKKESFPLTVTSAQKNPTAFYLCASTNPGQGSFNYGYTFGSGTRLTVV.

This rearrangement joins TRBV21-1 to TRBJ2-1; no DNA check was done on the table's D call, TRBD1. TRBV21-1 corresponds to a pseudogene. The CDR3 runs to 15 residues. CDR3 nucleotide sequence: TGTGCCAGCAGCAACTCCGGGACAAACTACAATGAGCAGTTCTTC. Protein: CASSNSGTNYNEQFF.

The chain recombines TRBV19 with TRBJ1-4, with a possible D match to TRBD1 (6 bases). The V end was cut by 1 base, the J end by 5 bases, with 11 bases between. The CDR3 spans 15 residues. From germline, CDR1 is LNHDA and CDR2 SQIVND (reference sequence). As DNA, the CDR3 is TGTGCCAGTAGTATAGGAGACGGACAGAATGAAAAACTGTTTTTT. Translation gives CASSIGDGQNEKLFF.

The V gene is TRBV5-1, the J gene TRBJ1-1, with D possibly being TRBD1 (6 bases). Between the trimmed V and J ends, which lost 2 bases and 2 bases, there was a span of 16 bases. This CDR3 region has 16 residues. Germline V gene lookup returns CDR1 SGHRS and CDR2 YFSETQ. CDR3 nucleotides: TGCGCCAGCAGCTTCTCCCCCCCAGGGACAAACACTGAAGCTTTCTTT. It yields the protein CASSFSPPGTNTEAFF.

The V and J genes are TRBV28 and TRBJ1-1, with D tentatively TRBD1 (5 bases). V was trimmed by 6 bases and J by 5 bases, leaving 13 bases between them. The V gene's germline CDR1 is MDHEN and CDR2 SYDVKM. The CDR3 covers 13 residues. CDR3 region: CASRPQVRTEAFF. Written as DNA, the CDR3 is TGTGCCAGCAGACCACAGGTGCGGACTGAAGCTTTCTTT.

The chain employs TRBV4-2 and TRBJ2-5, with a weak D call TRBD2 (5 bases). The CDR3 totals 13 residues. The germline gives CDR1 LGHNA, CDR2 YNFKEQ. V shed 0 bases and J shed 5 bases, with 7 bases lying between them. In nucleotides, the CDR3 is TGTGCCAGCAGCCAAGATGGGGAGGAGACCCAGTACTTC. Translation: CASSQDGEETQYF.

The CDR3 DNA follows: TGCGCCAGCAGCCAGGGACTCACGGGCACTGAAGCTTTCTTT. The encoded protein is CASSQGLTGTEAFF. The chain couples TRBV5-1 to TRBJ1-1, with a weak D call TRBD1 (5 bases). Germline CDR1 is SGHRS and CDR2 is YFSETQ. The CDR3 is made up of 14 amino acids. V shed 4 bases and J shed 4 bases, with 14 bases lying between them. Full variable domain (outside the CDR3, taken from reference TRBV5-1 and TRBJ1-1): KAGVTQTPRYLIKTRGQQVTLSCSPISGHRSVSWYQQTPGQGLQFLFEYFSETQRNKGNFPGRFSGRQFSNSRSEMNVSTLELGDSALYLCASSQGLTGTEAFFGQGTRLTVV.

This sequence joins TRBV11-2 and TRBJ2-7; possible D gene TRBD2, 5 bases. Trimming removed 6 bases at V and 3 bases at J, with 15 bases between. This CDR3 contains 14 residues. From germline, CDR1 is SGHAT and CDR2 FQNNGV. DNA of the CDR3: TGTGCCAGCAGGGACCTGCGGGTGAGCTACGAGCAGTACTTC. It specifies CASRDLRVSYEQYF. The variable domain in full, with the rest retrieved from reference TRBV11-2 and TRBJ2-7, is EAGVAQSPRYKIIEKRQSVAFWCNPISGHATLYWYQQILGQGPKLLIQFQNNGVVDDSQLPKDRFSAERLKGVDSTLKIQPAKLEDSAVYLCASRDLRVSYEQYFGPGTRLTVT.

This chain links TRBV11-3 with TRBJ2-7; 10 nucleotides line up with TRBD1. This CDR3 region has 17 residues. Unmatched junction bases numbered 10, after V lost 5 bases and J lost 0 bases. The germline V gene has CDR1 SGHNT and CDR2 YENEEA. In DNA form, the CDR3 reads TGTGCCAGCAGCGCGGGACAGGGGATTCTTAGCTCCTACGAGCAGTACTTC. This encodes CASSAGQGILSSYEQYF.

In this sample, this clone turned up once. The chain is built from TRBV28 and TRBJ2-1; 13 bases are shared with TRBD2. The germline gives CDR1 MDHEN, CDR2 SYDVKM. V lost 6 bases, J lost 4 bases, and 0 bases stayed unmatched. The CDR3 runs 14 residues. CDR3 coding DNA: TGTGCCAGCAGACTAGCGGGAGGGTACAATGAGCAGTTCTTC. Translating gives CASRLAGGYNEQFF.

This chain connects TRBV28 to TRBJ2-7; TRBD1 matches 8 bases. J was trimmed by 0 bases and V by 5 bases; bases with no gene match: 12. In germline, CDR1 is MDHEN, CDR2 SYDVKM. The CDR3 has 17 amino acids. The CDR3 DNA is TGTGCCAGCAGTGGGGATGGGACAGGAACATCCTCCTACGAGCAGTACTTC. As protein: CASSGDGTGTSSYEQYF.

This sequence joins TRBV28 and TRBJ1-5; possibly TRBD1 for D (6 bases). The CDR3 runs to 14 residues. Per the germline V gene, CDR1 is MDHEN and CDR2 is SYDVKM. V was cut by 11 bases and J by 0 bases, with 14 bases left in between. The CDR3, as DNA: TGTGCCGCAGGACAGACGTATAGCAATCAGCCCCAGCATTTT. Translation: CAAGQTYSNQPQHF.

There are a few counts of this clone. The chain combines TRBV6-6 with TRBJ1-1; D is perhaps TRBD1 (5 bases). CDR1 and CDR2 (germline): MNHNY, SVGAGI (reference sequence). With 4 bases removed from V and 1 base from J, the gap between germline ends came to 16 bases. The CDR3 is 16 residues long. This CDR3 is CASSSTRYQGNTEAFF. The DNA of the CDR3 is TGTGCCAGCAGTTCTACACGCTATCAGGGGAACACTGAAGCTTTCTTT.